This T cell receptor beta chain was observed in a study of blood T cell repertoires in COVID-19. In the authors' workflow: The authors estimated nucleated cell counts from reference gene primer amplification. The repertoire was sequenced with immunoSEQ multiplex PCR; TCRdb's copy has only in-frame clones and lacks some. V, J and clone size derive from that table, while D and trimming were established from the DNA sequence. This table holds more than 110,000 clones, about 80% found once. The length of the CDR3 is 15 residues. Per germline, CDR1 SQVTM and CDR2 ANQGSEA. J gave up 7 bases and V 0 bases, and 5 bases lay outside the gene matches.

The receptor comes from a human donor in a cohort sampled during active COVID-19. The sequencing sample was made of peripheral blood. The chain carries TRBV29-1 and TRBJ2-3, with TRBD1 matching over 12 bases. The CDR3 sequence: CSVEDPGQGAYTQYF. The CDR3 nucleotides are TGCAGCGTTGAAGATCCGGGACAGGGGGCTTATACGCAGTATTTT.